This T cell receptor (beta chain) is from a study of Tregs in tolerant kidney transplant recipients. Study as a whole: The nonmyeloablative bone marrow transplants came from related graft donors, with transient mixed chimerism. General study points: Activated donor B cell expansion appeared to reveal the most relevant donor-specific TCRbeta repertoire.

CD4+CD25+CD127- Tregs, CD4+CD25- non-Tregs, CD4 and CD8 cells were sorted. Thawed PBMCs were rested overnight at 37°C with around 180 IU/ml IL-2 before regulatory T cell sorting. This table comes from immunoSEQ multiplex PCR, and its TCRdb copy is limited to in-frame clones, with some not included. This sample has 55,000 to 80,000 clones, with 95% to 98% found just once. The V segment lost 2 bases and the J segment 5 bases; nucleotides outside the gene matches: 6. CDR3 length equals 15 residues. Germline V gene lookup returns CDR1 SGHNT and CDR2 YYREEE (reference sequence). Details on this clone: As yet, its antigen is unknown.

The source is a human donor who received a combined kidney and bone marrow transplant. The input for sequencing was Tregs from blood, taken before the transplant. This rearrangement joins TRBV5-4 to TRBJ2-3; 9 nucleotides line up with TRBD2. The CDR3 coding sequence is TGTGCCAGCAGCTTTCTGGCGGGGGGGGTAGATACGCAGTATTTT. Amino acids: CASSFLAGGVDTQYF.